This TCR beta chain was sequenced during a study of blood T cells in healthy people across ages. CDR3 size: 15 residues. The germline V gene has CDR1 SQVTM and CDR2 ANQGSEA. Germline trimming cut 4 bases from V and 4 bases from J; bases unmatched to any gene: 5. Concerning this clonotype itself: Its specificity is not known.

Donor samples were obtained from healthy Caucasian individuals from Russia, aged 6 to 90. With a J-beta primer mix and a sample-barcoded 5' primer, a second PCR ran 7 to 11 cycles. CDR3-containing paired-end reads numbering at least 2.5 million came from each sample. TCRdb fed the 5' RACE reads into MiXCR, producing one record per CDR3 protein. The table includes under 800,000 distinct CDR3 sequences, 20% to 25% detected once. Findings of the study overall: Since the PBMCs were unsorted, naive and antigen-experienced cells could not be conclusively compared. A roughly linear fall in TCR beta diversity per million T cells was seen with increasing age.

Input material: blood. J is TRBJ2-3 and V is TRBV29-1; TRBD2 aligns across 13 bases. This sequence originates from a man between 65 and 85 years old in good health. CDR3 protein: CSVGLAGGVADTQYF. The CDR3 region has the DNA TGCAGCGTTGGACTAGCGGGAGGTGTAGCAGATACGCAGTATTTT.